The clone carrying this T cell receptor (beta chain) was counted between two and nine times. The trim removed 3 bases at V and 6 bases at J, leaving 5 bases unmatched. This CDR3 region has 13 residues. The germline gives CDR1 SQVTM, CDR2 ANQGSEA. The entry originates in a study of human T cells and chemical hapten exposure. TCRdb re-derived calls from the RACE reads in MiXCR, one entry per CDR3 protein. The repertoire holds tens of thousands of distinct CDR3 sequences, with 8.6% as singletons. Time point here: healthy volunteer bleed at 6 weeks. Total RNA was isolated from unfractionated whole blood. This rearrangement joins TRBV29-1 to TRBJ1-5; 7 nucleotides agree with TRBD1. The sequenced material came from whole blood. This clonotype originated in a male donor in good health. Some clones in this sample may be carry-over from other donors' samples. CDR3 in amino acids: CSVDRGEGQPQHF. Here the CDR3 DNA reads TGCAGCGTTGACAGGGGGGAAGGTCAGCCCCAGCATTTT.